This entry lists 20 T cell receptor beta chains sequenced from one sample in a study of cytomegalovirus exposure and HLA in healthy donors. The PCR contained 60 Vbeta and 13 Jbeta primers. Sequencing was performed with immunoSEQ multiplex PCR; in TCRdb, only in-frame clones are kept and a portion is missing. The profile shows approximately 160,000 clones, over 70% of them singletons. The sample consisted of PBMCs. The source of these receptors is a middle-aged woman in good health and CMV-seropositive.

The chain has TRBV6-5 and TRBJ2-7; a possible D gene is TRBD1 (6 bases). The V gene lost 5 bases and the J gene lost 12 bases, with 17 bases spanning the gap. Germline assignment: CDR1 MNHEY and CDR2 SVGAGI. The CDR3 consists of 12 residues. The CDR3 DNA sequence: TGTGCCAGCAGTGAATTAAACAGGGCCATGTACTTC. Translation: CASSELNRAMYF.

CDR3 coding DNA: TGTGCCAGCAGCTTGGGGACACTTGCAACTAATGAAAAACTGTTTTTT. Residues: CASSLGTLATNEKLFF. This chain uses TRBV7-6 with TRBJ1-4; D possibly corresponds to TRBD1 (6 bases). The V end lost 3 bases, the J end lost 0 bases, and 11 bases lay between the germline ends. The CDR3 extends over 16 amino acids. Germline CDR1 and CDR2: SGHVS and FNYEAQ.

V usage is TRBV7-2 and J usage is TRBJ1-2; D is uncertain. The CDR3 spans 13 residues. Germline-derived CDR1 and CDR2 are SGHTA and FQGNSA. V lost 0 bases and J 3 bases, leaving 5 bases between the germline ends. The CDR3 bases are TGTGCCAGCAGCTTAGCTCCAGACTATGGCTACACCTTC. This encodes CASSLAPDYGYTF.

This chain uses TRBV20-1 with TRBJ1-4, with D perhaps matching TRBD1 (6 bases). From germline, CDR1 is DFQATT and CDR2 SNEGSKA (reference sequence). The CDR3 length is 11 residues. Trimming cost V 0 bases and J 11 bases, with 7 bases left between them. CDR3 region: CSARDQGKLFF. The CDR3, as DNA: TGCAGTGCTAGAGATCAGGGGAAACTGTTTTTT.

In its sample, this clone was seen once. The gene calls are TRBV9 and TRBJ2-2, with unresolved D. CDR1 is SGDLS and CDR2 is YYNGEE in the germline V gene. The CDR3 consists of 15 residues. Trimming removed 4 bases from V and 1 base from J, with 11 bases in between. The chain's CDR3 is CASSITERNTGELFF. CDR3 bases: TGTGCCAGCAGCATTACAGAGAGGAACACCGGGGAGCTGTTTTTT.

Note on this clone: The junction and the germline gene differ at one end; a read error may be behind it. The chain carries TRBV7-9 and TRBJ1-2; D gene unclear. The CDR3 totals 15 residues. Per germline, CDR1 SEHNR and CDR2 FQNEAQ (reference sequence). The CDR3 region has the DNA TGTTCCAGCAGCCCCCCCGGGATAACCTTAATGGGCTACACCTTC. Residues: CSSSPPGITLMGYTF.

The chain employs TRBV5-8 and TRBJ1-5; D gene ambiguous. Germline assignment: CDR1 SGHTS and CDR2 YDEGEE. This CDR3 contains 12 residues. V was shortened by 4 bases and J by 4 bases, with 6 bases between the two germline ends. CDR3 nucleotides: TGTGCCAGCAGCCTCCTAAATCAGCCCCAGCATTTT. It codes for CASSLLNQPQHF.

This sequence joins TRBV10-3 and TRBJ1-1, with a weak D call TRBD1 (6 bases). The CDR3 contains 13 residues. Germline lookup yields CDR1 ENHRY and CDR2 SYGVKD. Trimming left V 8 bases short and J 0 bases short, with 10 bases between. The CDR3 DNA follows: TGTGCCATCGTGGGACACCTGAACACTGAAGCTTTCTTT. Translation gives CAIVGHLNTEAFF.

The rearrangement links TRBV25-1 to TRBJ2-3; D not resolved. Germline lookup yields CDR1 MGHDK and CDR2 SYGVNS. Between the trimmed V and J ends, which lost 4 bases and 7 bases, there was a span of 6 bases. The CDR3 has 11 residues. CDR3 DNA sequence: TGTGCCAGCAGTGTTCAGTATACGCAGTATTTT. It is translated as CASSVQYTQYF.

V is TRBV5-1 and J is TRBJ1-2; D unresolved. The CDR3 runs to 13 residues. V gave up 2 bases and J gave up 3 bases, with 8 bases separating them. Per germline, CDR1 SGHRS and CDR2 YFSETQ. The CDR3 sequence is CASSFGGDYGYTF. The CDR3 coding sequence is TGCGCCAGCAGCTTTGGCGGGGACTATGGCTACACCTTC.

The V and J genes are TRBV6-1 and TRBJ2-5; 7 nucleotides match TRBD1. This CDR3 spans 15 amino acids. With 2 bases clipped from V and 7 bases from J, the junction kept 10 bases outside the gene matches. CDR1 MNHNS and CDR2 SASEGT come from the germline V gene. For the CDR3, the DNA is TGTGCCAGCAGTGAATTGGGGGACAGCTTCGTGACCCAGTACTTC. It codes for CASSELGDSFVTQYF.

The chain recombines TRBV12-5 with TRBJ2-5; 8 nucleotides line up with TRBD1. The CDR3 length is 14 residues. Germline values: CDR1 LGHNT, CDR2 FRNRAP. V lost 4 bases and J lost 11; bases outside the gene matches: 12. The CDR3: CASGYGQGRGEQYF. The CDR3 nucleotides read TGTGCTAGTGGTTACGGACAGGGAAGGGGTGAGCAGTACTTC. Full variable domain (rest looked up from reference TRBV12-5 and TRBJ2-5): DARVTQTPRHKVTEMGQEVTMRCQPILGHNTVFWYRQTMMQGLELLAYFRNRAPLDDSGMPKDRFSAEMPDATLATLKIQPSEPRDSAVYFCASGYGQGRGEQYFGPGTRLLVL.

This chain links TRBV5-8 with TRBJ1-1; perhaps TRBD1 as D (5 bases). Trimming removed 1 base from V and 6 bases from J, with 13 bases in between. Germline CDR1 SGHTS, CDR2 YDEGEE. There are 14 residues in the CDR3. The CDR3, as DNA: TGTGCCAGCAGCTTGCTGCAGGGCCAGGCTGAAGCTTTCTTT. This sequence encodes CASSLLQGQAEAFF.

Here the CDR3 reads CASSQDLIYPGQPQHF. The CDR3 DNA reads TGCGCCAGCAGCCAAGATCTAATATACCCGGGGCAGCCCCAGCATTTT. The chain combines TRBV4-1 with TRBJ1-5; D uncertain. Germline V gene data show CDR1 as MGHRA and CDR2 as YSYEKL. The CDR3 is 16 residues long. The V end was cut by 0 bases, the J end by 7 bases, with 16 bases between.

V gene TRBV5-1 combines with J gene TRBJ2-2; the match to TRBD1 covers 9 bases. The CDR3 totals 14 residues. Losses at the gene ends were 7 bases for V and 4 bases for J; bases not matched to a gene: 5. Germline assignment: CDR1 SGHRS and CDR2 YFSETQ. The CDR3 sequence is CASRGQGGTGELFF. The CDR3 region has the DNA TGCGCCAGCCGGGGACAGGGCGGCACCGGGGAGCTGTTTTTT. Full variable domain (outside the CDR3, taken from reference TRBV5-1 and TRBJ2-2): KAGVTQTPRYLIKTRGQQVTLSCSPISGHRSVSWYQQTPGQGLQFLFEYFSETQRNKGNFPGRFSGRQFSNSRSEMNVSTLELGDSALYLCASRGQGGTGELFFGEGSRLTVL.

A single count supports this clone. The CDR3, as DNA: TGTGCCAGCAGCAGAAAGGTACGGGTTCAGCCCCAGCATTTT. The encoded protein is CASSRKVRVQPQHF. The chain carries TRBV21-1 and TRBJ1-5. TRBV21-1 is a documented pseudogene. This CDR3 is 14 amino acids long.

The rearrangement links TRBV6-6 to TRBJ1-6; D gene unclear. The CDR3 runs 15 residues. Germline-derived CDR1 and CDR2 are MNHNY and SVGAGI (reference sequence). The V end was cut by 2 bases, the J end by 8 bases, with 13 bases between. For the CDR3, the DNA is TGTGCCAGCAGTTACGACGGAGCTCGGCATTCACCCCTCCACTTT. Its translation: CASSYDGARHSPLHF.

The gene calls are TRBV29-1 and TRBJ1-5, with D maybe TRBD1 (6 bases). Germline CDR1 is SQVTM and CDR2 is ANQGSEA. CDR3 length equals 14 residues. V was pared by 4 bases and J by 3 bases, with 13 bases between. The CDR3, as DNA: TGCAGCGTTGCGGAGGGGGGGAACAATCAGCCCCAGCATTTT. Protein product: CSVAEGGNNQPQHF.

J is TRBJ1-1 and V is TRBV5-1, with no clear D. This CDR3 has 15 amino acids. Per germline, CDR1 SGHRS and CDR2 YFSETQ. V lost 4 bases and J lost 1, with 14 bases in between. The CDR3 reads CASSHNTLPNTEAFF. The CDR3 coding sequence is TGCGCCAGCAGCCACAACACCTTACCGAACACTGAAGCTTTCTTT.

The genes are TRBV9 and TRBJ1-1, with 8 bases that match TRBD1. The CDR3 runs 14 residues. Germline V gene lookup returns CDR1 SGDLS and CDR2 YYNGEE. J lost 5 bases, V lost 5 bases, and 8 bases had no gene match. The CDR3 nucleotides read TGTGCCAGCAGTCGCCAGGGGGCTGGGACTGAAGCTTTCTTT. Translation: CASSRQGAGTEAFF.